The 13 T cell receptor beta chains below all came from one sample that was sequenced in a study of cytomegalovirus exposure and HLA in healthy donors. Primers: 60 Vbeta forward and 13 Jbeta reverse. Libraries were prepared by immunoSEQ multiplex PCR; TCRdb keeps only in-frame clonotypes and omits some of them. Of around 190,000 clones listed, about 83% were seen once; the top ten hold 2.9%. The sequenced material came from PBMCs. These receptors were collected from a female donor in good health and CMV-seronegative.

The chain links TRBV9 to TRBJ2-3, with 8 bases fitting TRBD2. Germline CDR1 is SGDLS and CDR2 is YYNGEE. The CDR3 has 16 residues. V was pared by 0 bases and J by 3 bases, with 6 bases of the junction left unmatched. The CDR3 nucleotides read TGTGCCAGCAGCGTAGCGACGGGGGGGCCGACAGATACGCAGTATTTT. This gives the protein CASSVATGGPTDTQYF.

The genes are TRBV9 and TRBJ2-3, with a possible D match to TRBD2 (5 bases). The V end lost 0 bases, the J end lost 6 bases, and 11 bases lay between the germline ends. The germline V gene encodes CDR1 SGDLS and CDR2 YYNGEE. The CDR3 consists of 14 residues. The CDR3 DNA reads TGTGCCAGCAGCGTAGCCAGCGGTCGGGATACGCAGTATTTT. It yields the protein CASSVASGRDTQYF.

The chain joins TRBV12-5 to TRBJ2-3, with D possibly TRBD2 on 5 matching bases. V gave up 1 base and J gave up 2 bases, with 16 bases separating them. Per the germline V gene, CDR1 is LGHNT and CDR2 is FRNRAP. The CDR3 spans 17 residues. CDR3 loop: CASGLGPLSGHTDTQYF. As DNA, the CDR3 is TGTGCTAGTGGTTTGGGACCGCTGAGCGGTCACACAGATACGCAGTATTTT.

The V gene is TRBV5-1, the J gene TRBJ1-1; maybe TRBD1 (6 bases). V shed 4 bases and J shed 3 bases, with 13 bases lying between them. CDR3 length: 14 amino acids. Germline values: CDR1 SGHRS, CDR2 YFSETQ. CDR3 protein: CASSTGRADTEAFF. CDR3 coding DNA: TGCGCCAGCAGCACAGGGCGCGCGGACACTGAAGCTTTCTTT.

DNA for the CDR3: TGTGCCAGTAGTATAAAGGCGACTGCGGAGCAGTATTTT. Its translation: CASSIKATAEQYF. The chain has TRBV19 and TRBJ2-3; D not resolved. CDR1 is LNHDA, CDR2 SQIVND, per germline (reference sequence). Trimming removed 2 bases from V and 11 bases from J, with 14 bases in between. This CDR3 has 13 residues.

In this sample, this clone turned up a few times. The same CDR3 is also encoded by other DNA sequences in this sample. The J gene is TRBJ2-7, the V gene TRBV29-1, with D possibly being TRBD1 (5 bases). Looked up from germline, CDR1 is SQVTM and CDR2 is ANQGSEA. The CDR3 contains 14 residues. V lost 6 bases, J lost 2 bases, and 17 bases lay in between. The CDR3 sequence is CSVRGARPAYEQYF. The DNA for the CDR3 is TGCAGCGTAAGGGGCGCAAGGCCGGCCTACGAGCAGTACTTC.

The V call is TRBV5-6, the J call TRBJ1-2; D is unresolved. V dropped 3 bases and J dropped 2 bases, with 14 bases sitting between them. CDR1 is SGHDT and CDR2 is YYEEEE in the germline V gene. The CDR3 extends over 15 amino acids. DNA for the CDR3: TGTGCCAGCAGCTGGCGGTTTAGTGGGAACTATGGCTACACCTTC. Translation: CASSWRFSGNYGYTF.

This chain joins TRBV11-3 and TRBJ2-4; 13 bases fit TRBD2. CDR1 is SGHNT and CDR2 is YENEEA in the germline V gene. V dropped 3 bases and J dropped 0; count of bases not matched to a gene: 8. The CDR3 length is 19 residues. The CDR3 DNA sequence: TGTGCCAGCAGCTTCCGACTAGCGGGGGGTACCATAGCCAAAAACATTCAGTACTTC. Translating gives CASSFRLAGGTIAKNIQYF.

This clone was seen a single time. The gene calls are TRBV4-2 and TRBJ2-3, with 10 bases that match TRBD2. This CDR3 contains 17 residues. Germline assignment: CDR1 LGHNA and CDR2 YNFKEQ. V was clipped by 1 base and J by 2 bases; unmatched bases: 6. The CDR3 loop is CASSQGGLAGATDTQYF. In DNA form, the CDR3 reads TGTGCCAGCAGCCAAGGTGGGCTAGCGGGGGCCACAGATACGCAGTATTTT.

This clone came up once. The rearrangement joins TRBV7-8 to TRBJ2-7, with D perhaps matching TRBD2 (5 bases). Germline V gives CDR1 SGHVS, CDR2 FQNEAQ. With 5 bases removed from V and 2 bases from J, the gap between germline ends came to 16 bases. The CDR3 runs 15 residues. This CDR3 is CASSLRDHTAYEQYF. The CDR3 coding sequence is TGTGCCAGCAGCCTCCGGGATCACACAGCCTACGAGCAGTACTTC.

The DNA for the CDR3 is TGTGCCAGCAGCCATCTTCGGGGGGGTCAGGATAGACTGTTTTTT. Its protein product is CASSHLRGGQDRLFF. The chain has TRBV6-1 and TRBJ1-4, with D perhaps matching TRBD1 (5 bases). The length of the CDR3 is 15 residues. V lost 6 bases and J 13 bases, leaving 24 bases between the germline ends. Germline V gene sequence: CDR1 MNHNS, CDR2 SASEGT.

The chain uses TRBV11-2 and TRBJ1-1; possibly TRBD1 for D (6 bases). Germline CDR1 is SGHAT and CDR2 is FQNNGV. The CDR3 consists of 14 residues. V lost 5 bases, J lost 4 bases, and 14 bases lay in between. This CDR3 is CASSRQRGGTEAFF. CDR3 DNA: TGTGCCAGCAGCCGACAAAGGGGGGGCACTGAAGCTTTCTTT. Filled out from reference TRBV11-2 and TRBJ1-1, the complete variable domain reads EAGVAQSPRYKIIEKRQSVAFWCNPISGHATLYWYQQILGQGPKLLIQFQNNGVVDDSQLPKDRFSAERLKGVDSTLKIQPAKLEDSAVYLCASSRQRGGTEAFFGQGTRLTVV.

The CDR3 loop reads CASIGTGGHEQYF. The DNA of the CDR3 is TGTGCCAGCATCGGGACAGGCGGGCACGAGCAGTACTTC. The chain joins TRBV6-1 to TRBJ2-7; 8 bases align to TRBD1. CDR1 MNHNS and CDR2 SASEGT come from the germline V gene. J gave up 5 bases and V 7 bases, and 7 bases lay outside the gene matches. The length of the CDR3 is 13 residues.